A single sample gave rise to the 5 T cell receptor beta chains below, sequenced in a study of beta chain features in type 1 diabetes. The study, taken as a whole, reports: TCRB CDR3s from Type 1 diabetes patients were moderately but significantly shorter in all four CD4+ subsets.

The authors reverse transcribed all of the isolated RNA, so sequencing captured expressed TCRB transcripts. Sequenced by immunoSEQ multiplex PCR; TCRdb stores in-frame clones only, minus some. The sample carries roughly 340,000 clones, roughly 12% recorded once. Their antigen targets remain unknown. Sequenced material: naive CD4+ T cells from blood. The receptors derive from a woman aged 18-29 years with type 1 diabetes.

This clone was seen more than once but under ten times. The V call is TRBV4-3, the J call TRBJ2-1; possible D gene TRBD2, 5 bases. The CDR3 is 14 residues long. The germline V gene has CDR1 LGHNA and CDR2 YSLEER. The germline V and J ends were trimmed by 4 bases and 7 bases, with 14 bases remaining between them. The chain's CDR3 is CASSRSWTVNEQFF. The CDR3 DNA follows: TGCGCCAGCAGCCGCAGTTGGACTGTTAATGAGCAGTTCTTC.

V and J are TRBV18 and TRBJ2-1, with 10 bases matching TRBD2. The CDR3 has 15 amino acids. The ends lost 3 bases at V and 9 bases at J; junction bases unmatched: 8. CDR1 and CDR2 from the germline V gene are KGHSH and LQKENI. This CDR3 is CASSPGAGGPGEQFF. Written as DNA, the CDR3 is TGTGCCAGCTCACCCGGAGCGGGGGGGCCGGGTGAGCAGTTCTTC.

This clone was seen only a few times. This chain uses TRBV5-1 with TRBJ2-3; possible D gene TRBD1, 6 bases. Per the germline V gene, CDR1 is SGHRS and CDR2 is YFSETQ. There are 14 residues in the CDR3. Trimming removed 4 bases from V and 2 bases from J, with 11 bases in between. The CDR3 sequence: CASSPGQTTDTQYF. The CDR3 DNA sequence: TGCGCCAGCAGCCCTGGACAGACCACAGATACGCAGTATTTT.

This clone is a singleton in its sample. The gene calls are TRBV5-4 and TRBJ2-5, with a possible D match to TRBD1 (5 bases). CDR1 SGHNT and CDR2 YYREEE come from the germline V gene (reference sequence). V was shortened by 4 bases and J by 2 bases, with 9 bases between the two germline ends. CDR3 length: 13 residues. CDR3 residues: CASSPDRQETQYF. The CDR3 nucleotides are TGTGCCAGCAGCCCAGACAGACAAGAGACCCAGTACTTC. Drawing the rest from reference TRBV5-4 and TRBJ2-5, the complete variable domain is ETGVTQSPTHLIKTRGQQVTLRCSSQSGHNTVSWYQQALGQGPQFIFQYYREEENGRGNFPPRFSGLQFPNYSSELNVNALELDDSALYLCASSPDRQETQYFGPGTRLLVL.

In its sample, this clone was seen a few times. V is TRBV18 and J is TRBJ2-1, with D maybe TRBD2 (6 bases). Trimming left V 0 bases short and J 7 bases short, with 19 bases between. Germline lookup yields CDR1 KGHSH and CDR2 LQKENI. The CDR3 covers 17 residues. This CDR3 reads CASSPPGGVVVANEQFF. The CDR3 DNA is TGTGCCAGCTCACCACCTGGAGGGGTTGTCGTGGCAAATGAGCAGTTCTTC.